The following is a T cell receptor beta chain sequence with its context. J gave up 4 bases and V 8 bases, and 8 bases lay outside the gene matches. The CDR3 contains 14 residues. Germline-derived CDR1 and CDR2 are MNHEY and SVGAGI. The data stem from a study of cytomegalovirus exposure and HLA in healthy donors. The study ran its PCR with 60 Vbeta and 13 Jbeta primers. Clones were read by immunoSEQ multiplex PCR, and TCRdb kept only the in-frame ones, dropping some. This table holds around 190,000 clones, around three quarters found once. Source material: PBMCs. The receptor's source is a man aged 25-45 years in good health and CMV-seronegative. The gene calls are TRBV6-5 and TRBJ2-7, with 10 nucleotides matching TRBD2. The CDR3 bases are TGTGCCAGCCTGGCTAGCGGGAGTGTGTACGAGCAGTACTTC. Amino acid sequence: CASLASGSVYEQYF.